Listed below are T cell receptor beta chains from one sample, sequenced in a study of T-cell reconstitution after alpha-beta-depleted transplantation in children. TCRdb redid the calling of the PCR reads with MiXCR, one entry per CDR3 protein. Among about 210,000 distinct CDR3 sequences, about a sixth were seen once, and the ten largest hold roughly two fifths. The specimen was PBMCs, mostly from graft donor cells, collected 360 days after TCRalphabeta/CD19-depleted stem cell transplant. The receptor set was obtained from a male patient aged 2 to 10 who had a stem cell transplant for acute lymphoblastic leukemia, so the T cells may come from the graft donor. CDR3s leave out the opening cysteine and the closing phenylalanine or tryptophan. Each record gives: clone size, V gene, CDR3 protein. Not all rows give a size; the values are once, few, many and, for expanded clones, a class.

few,TRBV29-1,SVEYRGQDYSPLH
few,TRBV11-1,ASSLGGGSGRGSTEAF
few,TRBV12-3/TRBV12-4,ASSINSGANVLT
few,TRBV15,ATSRDTFGETQY
many,TRBV5-1,ASSLELKRNSPLH
few,TRBV27,ASSLNGRSPSEQF
.,TRBV6-5,ASSYQFGRNTDTQY
many,TRBV7-9,ASSLKAANTGELF
.,TRBV10-2,ASSDWRGGYNEQF
many,TRBV5-1,ASSGLVGYEQY
.,TRBV24-1,ATMGQGAQGSYEQY
.,TRBV10-3,ATDLEAGGASSYNEQF
few,TRBV11-2,ASSPIPGLLDSPLH
few,TRBV7-6,ASRLGSYTDTQY
.,TRBV5-5,ASSWTSTEQY
few,TRBV14,ASSKLGEETQY
.,TRBV6-1,ASRPGQSVYEQY
few,TRBV6-5,ASSSGQGIRQF
.,TRBV7-9,ASSLTGGAHNEQF
few,TRBV4-1,ASSQEGARTGPDTQY
.,TRBV20-1,SARGFLSGRTWNEQF
.,TRBV12-3/TRBV12-4,ASSLKRRGVGMANVLT
.,TRBV5-4,ASSPSALGYNEQF
few,TRBV5-1,ASSLEPGGRTNEKLF
few,TRBV12-3/TRBV12-4,ASSLEGSYYEQY
.,TRBV24-1,ATSDSTGGRADTQY
.,TRBV5-1,ASASRSSRPYEQY
.,TRBV28,ASRERTGTGANVLT
few,TRBV6-1,ASSLLGRGAEDTQY
.,TRBV5-1,ASSLDGRPPGANVLT
.,TRBV12-3/TRBV12-4,ASKLRVPLGENTEAF
.,TRBV20-1,SAIKRQGEETQY
.,TRBV3-1,ASSQFRGGRTEAF
.,TRBV27,ASSPRTLQILYNSPLH
few,TRBV2,ASTIWRQFAYNEQF
.,TRBV20-1,SASRVGTEAF
.,TRBV29-1,SVEESTAEAF
.,TRBV12-3/TRBV12-4,ASADRARSGYT
.,TRBV7-2,ASSLGFVGNTIY
few,TRBV7-2,ASSKQGNRADTQY